The clone carrying this T cell receptor (beta chain) was detected only once. As yet, its antigen is unknown. The data derive from a study of siplizumab effects on memory and regulatory T cells. Trimming pared 5 bases from V and 8 bases from J, leaving 15 bases between. Germline loops: CDR1 MNHEY, CDR2 SVGAGI. CDR3 length: 14 residues. Per-sample assaying covered roughly 10^5 TCR templates. The method was immunoSEQ multiplex PCR; TCRdb's version includes in-frame clones alone and lacks a portion of them. The sample yields more than 95,000 clones, under 95% seen once. Study-wide points: The study found naive T cells seemingly more diverse than memory cells and seemingly major alloresponse contributors. Assignment to unstimulated subsets succeeded for only a minor fraction of the alloreactive clones.

V and J are TRBV6-5 and TRBJ1-4, with D possibly TRBD1 on 5 matching bases. The receptor was isolated from a human donor in good health. The specimen was CD4+ T cells sorted from blood. For the CDR3, the DNA is TGTGCCAGCAGTAGACAGTTTAACGTCGAAAAACTGTTTTTT. It is translated as CASSRQFNVEKLFF.